This is a list of T cell receptor beta chains from one sample in a study of spatial heterogeneity in lung cancer. TCRdb recomputed calls from the 5' RACE reads with MiXCR, one row per CDR3 protein. The sample consists of about 27,000 distinct CDR3 sequences, about 6.6% of them appearing once. The source material was lung tumor tissue, sampled at surgery. Source of these receptors: a male donor with early-stage non-small cell lung cancer. Each CDR3 is given with its conserved first and last residue. D genes are given only for firm matches. Some rows have no size entry. The others give once, few or many, or a class for an expanded clone.

len | d_gene | j_gene | v_gene | abundance | CDR3nt | CDR3aa
13 | NA | TRBJ2-2 | TRBV27 | many | TGTGCCAGCAGTTTCTCGGGTGGCGGGGAGCTGTTTTTT | CASSFSGGGELFF
16 | TRBD2 | TRBJ2-1 | TRBV4-3 | NA | TGCGCCAGCAGCCAGGAATTCGATAGCGGGCCCAATGAGCAGTTCTTC | CASSQEFDSGPNEQFF
15 | NA | TRBJ2-1 | TRBV7-2 | many | TGTGCCAGCAGCTCAACTGCAAGCTCCTACAATGAGCAGTTCTTC | CASSSTASSYNEQFF
13 | NA | TRBJ1-1 | TRBV7-2 | NA | TGTGCCAGCAGCTTAGTCCATATGACTGAAGCTTTCTTT | CASSLVHMTEAFF
14 | NA | TRBJ1-1 | TRBV5-1 | many | TGCGCCAGCAGCTTAGAGTTAGTGAACACTGAAGCTTTCTTT | CASSLELVNTEAFF
14 | TRBD1 | TRBJ2-2 | TRBV4-3 | many | TGCGCCAGCCAAGGGACAGGGCGCCCCGGGGAGCTGTTTTTT | CASQGTGRPGELFF
12 | TRBD1 | TRBJ2-7 | TRBV2 | NA | TGTGCCAGCGGACAGGGGTACTACGAGCAGTACTTC | CASGQGYYEQYF
15 | TRBD2 | TRBJ2-3 | TRBV12-3/TRBV12-4 | many | TGTGCCAGCAGTTTGGGGACTAGCGGCACAGATACGCAGTATTTT | CASSLGTSGTDTQYF
14 | NA | TRBJ2-2 | TRBV11-2 | many | TGTGCCAGCAGACCCTCTAGCGCGGACGGGGAGCTGTTTTTT | CASRPSSADGELFF
19 | TRBD1 | TRBJ2-2 | TRBV5-6 | many | TGTGCCAGCAGCTCCCGACTGCGACAGGGGTTCGCGAACACCGGGGAGCTGTTTTTT | CASSSRLRQGFANTGELFF
16 | TRBD2 | TRBJ2-1 | TRBV28 | many | TGTGCCAGCAGTTCGCCCGGGACTAGGATGTTTAATGAGCAGTTCTTC | CASSSPGTRMFNEQFF
14 | NA | TRBJ2-1 | TRBV2 | NA | TGTGCCAGCAGTGGGGGTAACTCCTACAATGAGCAGTTCTTC | CASSGGNSYNEQFF
14 | NA | TRBJ2-7 | TRBV5-1 | NA | TGCGCCAGCACCCTGGGGGATCTCCCCTACGAGCAGTACTTC | CASTLGDLPYEQYF
15 | NA | TRBJ2-7 | TRBV28 | many | TGTGCCAGCAGTTTAGCCGGGGAGTTCGTCTACGAGCAGTACTTC | CASSLAGEFVYEQYF
12 | NA | TRBJ1-6 | TRBV6-2/TRBV6-3 | few | TGTGCCAGCAGTTACTCGAATTCACCCCTCCACTTT | CASSYSNSPLHF
14 | NA | TRBJ2-7 | TRBV4-2 | NA | TGTGCCAGCAGCCAAGAACTGAGGTTTATAGAGCAGTACTTC | CASSQELRFIEQYF
15 | NA | TRBJ2-7 | TRBV7-2 | many | TGTGCCAGCAGCCTGGGACCGCTGTTCTCCTACGAGCAGTACTTC | CASSLGPLFSYEQYF
17 | TRBD2 | TRBJ2-1 | TRBV4-3 | many | TGCGCCAGCAGCCCTCGGACTAGCGGGGCCCTGGAAAATGAGCAGTTCTTC | CASSPRTSGALENEQFF
14 | NA | TRBJ1-5 | TRBV12-3/TRBV12-4 | few | TGTGCCAGCAGTTTTGGGGCAGGGCGGCAGCCCCAGCATTTT | CASSFGAGRQPQHF
14 | TRBD1 | TRBJ1-5 | TRBV27 | medium-sized | TGTGCCAGTGGGGACAGCTATAGCAATCAGCCCCAGCATTTT | CASGDSYSNQPQHF
13 | NA | TRBJ2-4 | TRBV28 | many | TGTGCCAGCAGTTTCGGTGAGAGGGACATTCAGTACTTC | CASSFGERDIQYF
12 | NA | TRBJ2-3 | TRBV11-3 | NA | TGTGCCAGCGGAGATTCCACAGATACGCAGTATTTT | CASGDSTDTQYF
15 | NA | TRBJ1-2 | TRBV27 | NA | TGTGCCAGCAGTTTACGGTCCCTAGATGGCCATGGCTACACCTTC | CASSLRSLDGHGYTF
14 | NA | TRBJ2-3 | TRBV11-2 | many | TGTGCCAGCAGCCCGCTCAGTTTTGGGGGCGCGCAGTATTTT | CASSPLSFGGAQYF
15 | TRBD1 | TRBJ2-4 | TRBV20-1 | many | TGCAGTGCTAGTTTGACAGGGTGGGCCAAAAACATTCAGTACTTC | CSASLTGWAKNIQYF
15 | NA | TRBJ1-1 | TRBV28 | many | TGTGCCAGCAGTTTCTCCGCAATGATGAACACTGAAGCTTTCTTT | CASSFSAMMNTEAFF
12 | NA | TRBJ2-7 | TRBV18 | few | TGTGCCAGCTCACAAATTAACTACGAGCAGTACTTC | CASSQINYEQYF
15 | NA | TRBJ2-3 | TRBV18 | NA | TGTGCCAGCTCACCAGGACGGGCCTGGGAAGGTACGCAGTATTTT | CASSPGRAWEGTQYF
17 | TRBD1 | TRBJ1-4 | TRBV3-1 | few | TGTGCCAGCAGCCACTCGACAGGGGGCTCAACTAATGAAAAACTGTTTTTT | CASSHSTGGSTNEKLFF
16 | NA | TRBJ1-6 | TRBV20-1 | many | TGCAGTGCTAGACTTCGGACTGGGCTCTATAATTCACCCCTCCACTTT | CSARLRTGLYNSPLHF
12 | NA | TRBJ1-4 | TRBV15 | many | TGTGCCACCAGCAGAGACGCTGAAAAACTGTTTTTT | CATSRDAEKLFF
13 | NA | TRBJ1-5 | TRBV7-2 | NA | TGTGCCAGCAGCTTAGAGAGCAATCAGCCCCAGCATTTT | CASSLESNQPQHF
17 | TRBD2 | TRBJ2-1 | TRBV15 | once | TGTGCCACCAGCAGAGATATCGGCCCTCTAGCGGGAACTGAGCAGTTCTTC | CATSRDIGPLAGTEQFF
13 | NA | TRBJ2-1 | TRBV6-1 | many | TGTGCCAGCAGGATGAAATTAGAAGCAGAGCAGTTCTTC | CASRMKLEAEQFF
13 | NA | TRBJ2-3 | TRBV7-2 | NA | TGTGCCAGCAGCTTAGTGAAGTCGGATACGCAGTATTTT | CASSLVKSDTQYF
13 | NA | TRBJ1-2 | TRBV15 | many | TGTGCCACCAGCCCCGACTGGCATAGTGGCTACACCTTC | CATSPDWHSGYTF
17 | NA | TRBJ1-2 | TRBV6-5 | many | TGTGCCAGCACTAATACATTTGGGACGGGGAACAACTATGGCTACACCTTC | CASTNTFGTGNNYGYTF
14 | TRBD1 | TRBJ1-2 | TRBV5-1 | NA | TGCGCCAGCAGCTTGGGGACAGGGAGCGATGGCTACACCTTC | CASSLGTGSDGYTF
14 | NA | TRBJ1-3 | TRBV9 | many | TGTGCCAGCAGCGTAGCGACACCTGGAAACACCATATATTTT | CASSVATPGNTIYF
14 | TRBD2 | TRBJ2-5 | TRBV6-2/TRBV6-3 | many | TGTGCCACCCAACCGCGGGGGGAGCAAGAGACCCAGTACTTC | CATQPRGEQETQYF
16 | NA | TRBJ1-1 | TRBV5-1 | many | TGCGCCAGCAGCTTGGCCGGTTGGTCTTTAGGTACCGAAGCTTTCTTT | CASSLAGWSLGTEAFF
14 | NA | TRBJ2-6 | TRBV5-1 | many | TGCGCCAGCAGCCGATCGACTGGGGCCAACGTCCTGACTTTC | CASSRSTGANVLTF
19 | NA | TRBJ1-4 | TRBV6-5 | many | TGTGCCAGCAGTTACCAGTACTTAATGCCGGGACCGCAGAATGAAAAACTGTTTTTT | CASSYQYLMPGPQNEKLFF
13 | NA | TRBJ2-5 | TRBV2 | NA | TGTGCCAGCAGTGGACCCTTAGGGGAGGCCCAGTACTTC | CASSGPLGEAQYF
15 | NA | TRBJ1-1 | TRBV15 | few | TGTGCCACCAGCAGAGACTCGTTAAGGAACACTGAAGCTTTCTTT | CATSRDSLRNTEAFF
17 | TRBD1 | TRBJ2-7 | TRBV20-1 | many | TGCAGTGCTAGAGGAACGGGACAGGGATCAAACTCCTACGAGCAGTACTTC | CSARGTGQGSNSYEQYF
14 | NA | TRBJ1-2 | TRBV5-1 | few | TGCGCCAGCAGCTTGGAGACACCTAACTATGGCTACACCTTC | CASSLETPNYGYTF
15 | NA | TRBJ2-1 | TRBV28 | few | TGTGCCAGTTCCCAGACCCCCACCACAGACAATGAGCAGTTCTTC | CASSQTPTTDNEQFF
17 | NA | TRBJ2-5 | TRBV6-5 | many | TGTGCCAGCAGTTACCAACAGCCGGGTGCTCTTCAAGAGACCCAGTACTTC | CASSYQQPGALQETQYF